What follows describes a single TCR beta chain. Its antigen is undetermined. CDR3 length: 14 residues. Germline V lookup: CDR1 MNHEY, CDR2 SMNVEV (reference sequence). V gave up 5 bases and J gave up 8 bases; unmatched junction bases: 8. The data belong to a study of T cell responses to AZD1222 COVID-19 vaccine. General study points: Nearly half of spike-specific TCRs reportedly target variant regions that are unmutated in the B.1.351 and B.1.1.7 variants.

Profiled with immunoSEQ multiplex PCR; TCRdb holds only in-frame clones, not every one. The sample shows around 200,000 clones, under 95% of them seen only once. Sequenced here: peripheral blood, sampled 28 days after the second AZD1222 dose. The chain joins TRBV27 to TRBJ1-2; 10 bases are a match to TRBD1. The TCR originated in an adult who received the AZD1222 COVID-19 vaccine. Here the CDR3 DNA reads TGTGCCAGCAGTCCGGACAGGGGGTGGGAGGGCTACACCTTC. Its translation: CASSPDRGWEGYTF.